This T cell receptor (beta chain) came from a study of T cells in Graves' hyperthyroidism and ophthalmopathy. This CDR3 region has 12 residues. The V end lost 5 bases, the J end lost 5 bases, and 11 bases lay between the germline ends. Germline V gene lookup returns CDR1 SGHRS and CDR2 YFSETQ. TCR beta CDR3 region amplification was performed from RNA transcripts. First-round RT-PCR of the TCR CDR3 relied on the HTBI primer set. TCRdb analysed the multiplex PCR reads with MiXCR anew, one entry per CDR3 protein. The sample includes 300,000 or so distinct CDR3 sequences, about a sixth seen only once; the top ten take about 50%.

This receptor was identified in a woman aged 55-69 years with Graves' ophthalmopathy. The source material was blood. This chain links TRBV5-1 with TRBJ2-7; D call uncertain. The CDR3 nucleotides read TGCGCCAGCAGGGTAGGCCACGACGAGCAGTACTTC. Its protein is CASRVGHDEQYF.